The 2 T cell receptor beta chains below were found in one sample sequenced in a study of blood T cell repertoires in COVID-19. The method was immunoSEQ multiplex PCR; TCRdb's version includes in-frame clones alone and lacks a portion of them. The table shows 140,000 to 150,000 clones, with roughly 84% occurring only once. The sequencing sample was made of peripheral blood. The receptors come from a human donor in a cohort sampled during active COVID-19.

The chain carries TRBV6-6 and TRBJ2-1; 10 positions match TRBD2. From germline, CDR1 is MNHNY and CDR2 SVGAGI (reference sequence). The CDR3 length is 14 residues. V lost 5 bases to trimming and J lost 4 bases; unmatched junction nucleotides: 2. Here the CDR3 reads CASSLAGVYNEQFF. The CDR3 DNA reads TGTGCCAGCAGTCTAGCGGGGGTATACAATGAGCAGTTCTTC.

Only a few counts were recorded for this clone. The chain joins TRBV5-4 to TRBJ2-1, with 7 bases lining up with TRBD2. V lost 7 bases to trimming and J lost 2 bases; unmatched junction nucleotides: 6. The CDR3 totals 14 residues. Germline CDR1 and CDR2: SGHNT and YYREEE (reference sequence). The CDR3 bases are TGTGCCAGCGGGAGGGCGGGGACCTACAATGAGCAGTTCTTC. As protein: CASGRAGTYNEQFF.